This T cell receptor (beta chain) was recovered during a study of regulatory T cells in long-lasting Graves disease. This CDR3 contains 16 residues. Trimming cost V 7 bases and J 5 bases; bases outside gene matches: 11. Germline V gene lookup returns CDR1 LNHDA and CDR2 SQIVND (reference sequence). Researchers made TCR beta libraries by using iRepertoire HTBI primers and running Arm-PCR on CDR3 regions. MiXCR, applied by TCRdb to the multiplex PCR reads, yields one record per CDR3 protein. The sample includes 400,000 to 500,000 distinct CDR3 sequences, approximately 14% of them seen just once. Time point of the sample: newly diagnosed GD, antithyroid drugs for less than 3 months. Extracted RNA from PBMCs served as the source of the TCR library. This same sample was also taken into another study, of T cells in Graves' hyperthyroidism and ophthalmopathy.

The origin of this receptor is a woman aged 50 to 60 with Graves disease. The V call is TRBV19, the J call TRBJ1-6; 7 bases fit TRBD1. The source material was peripheral blood mononuclear cells (PBMCs), sampled at new diagnosis, from a patient treated with antithyroid drugs. The CDR3 sequence is CASTSQWGQNNSPLHF. CDR3 nucleotides: TGTGCCAGTACCTCGCAATGGGGACAGAATAATTCACCCCTCCACTTT. The full variable domain, completed using reference TRBV19 and TRBJ1-6, is DGGITQSPKYLFRKEGQNVTLSCEQNLNHDAMYWYRQDPGQGLRLIYYSQIVNDFQKGDIAEGYSVSREKKESFPLTVTSAQKNPTAFYLCASTSQWGQNNSPLHFGNGTRLTVT.